This is a list of T cell receptor beta chains from one sample in a study of cytomegalovirus exposure and HLA in healthy donors. Data came from immunoSEQ multiplex PCR; TCRdb stores just in-frame clones and leaves some out. In the table there are about 260,000 clones, around 65% of which are singletons. Sample: PBMCs. Receptors were obtained from a female donor in good health and CMV-seronegative. Each CDR3 is given with its conserved first and last residue. A D gene is named only where the DNA matches it firmly. Size is stated for part of the rows, as once, few or many counts, or as a class when the clone is expanded.

>-|-|TRBJ2-7|TRBV19
TGTGCCAGTAAAGGGGGAACTGGGGAGCAGTACTTC
CASKGGTGEQYF
>few|-|TRBJ2-7|TRBV6-5
TGTGCCAGCAGTTACTCGAGAGATAGCGGCGAGGACGAGCAGTACTTC
CASSYSRDSGEDEQYF
>-|TRBD2|TRBJ2-3|TRBV4-1
TGCGCCAGCAGCCAGGCGGGACTAGATCATTCAGATACGCAGTATTTT
CASSQAGLDHSDTQYF
>once|-|TRBJ1-1|TRBV9
TGTGCCAGCAGCGTAGCTTTAGGGGTTGAAGCTTTCTTT
CASSVALGVEAFF
>-|TRBD1|TRBJ1-2|TRBV18
TGTGCCAGCTCACCAGGGACAGAGTATGGCTACACCTTC
CASSPGTEYGYTF
>-|-|TRBJ2-1|TRBV25-1
TGTGCCAGCAGTGAATTGGAGGTAGATGAGCAGTTCTTC
CASSELEVDEQFF
>few|TRBD2|TRBJ2-7|TRBV5-5
TGTGCCAGCAGCTTGGCCGGGACTAGCTACGAGCAGTACTTC
CASSLAGTSYEQYF
>-|TRBD1|TRBJ2-5|TRBV5-6
TGTGCCAGCAGCCTCGACAGGGGGCTTCGGGAGCAGTACTTC
CASSLDRGLREQYF
>-|-|TRBJ1-5|TRBV19
TGTGCCAGCGGCGGCGGGGGGACGCAATACCCAGGACAGCCCCAGCATTTT
CASGGGGTQYPGQPQHF
>-|-|TRBJ1-1|TRBV5-1
TGCGCCAGCAGCAGCCAGGAAAAGAACACTGAAGCTTTCTTT
CASSSQEKNTEAFF
>-|-|TRBJ2-3|TRBV4-2
TGTGCCAGCAGCCAAGATAGACTTTTCACAGATACGCAGTATTTT
CASSQDRLFTDTQYF
>-|TRBD1|TRBJ2-7|TRBV4-1
TGCGCCAGCAGCCAAGACGGGACAGGGGACTACGAGCAGTACTTC
CASSQDGTGDYEQYF
>-|-|TRBJ2-7|TRBV27
TGTGCCAGCACCTCCTACCTGATGCGAGGCCCCTACGAGCAGTACTTC
CASTSYLMRGPYEQYF
>few|TRBD2|TRBJ2-3|TRBV12-5
TGTGCTAGTGGTTTGGGCCTAGCGGGAACTAATACGCAGTATTTT
CASGLGLAGTNTQYF
>-|-|TRBJ1-1|TRBV19
TGTGCCAGTAGTATAGATGGCAGGAAGAACACTGAAGCTTTCTTT
CASSIDGRKNTEAFF
>-|TRBD1|TRBJ1-2|TRBV28
TGTGCCAGCAGTTTAGGGGGGACAGGCAACGGCTACACCTTC
CASSLGGTGNGYTF
>-|-|TRBJ1-4|TRBV7-6
TGTGCCAGCAGCTTAGTGGACGGACAGTCAAATGAAAAACTGTTTTTT
CASSLVDGQSNEKLFF
>-|TRBD1|TRBJ2-2|TRBV16
TGTGCCAGCAGCCAATTGGGGACAGGGAACACCGGGGAGCTGTTTTTT
CASSQLGTGNTGELFF
>-|-|TRBJ1-2|TRBV18
TGTGCCAGCTCACCTCAGGGGTACTATGGCTACACCTTC
CASSPQGYYGYTF
>-|-|TRBJ1-1|TRBV7-2
TGTGCCAGCAGCTTAGTGGTAACGGCGGGGGCTGGGGCTTTCTTT
CASSLVVTAGAGAFF
>-|-|TRBJ1-2|TRBV7-9
TGTGCCAGCAGCCCAGGTGATGGCTACACCTTC
CASSPGDGYTF
>few|TRBD2|TRBJ2-1|TRBV6-1
TGTGCCAGCAGTGATGATAGCGGGATCGAGCAGTTCTTC
CASSDDSGIEQFF
>-|TRBD1|TRBJ1-3|TRBV7-2
TGTGCCAGCAGCTTAGGAGGGGGCTCCTACTCTGGAAACACCATATATTTT
CASSLGGGSYSGNTIYF
>-|-|TRBJ1-1|TRBV6-5
TGTGCCAGCAGTCACGGGGACGGGGGTGAAGCTTTCTTT
CASSHGDGGEAFF
>few|-|TRBJ2-1|TRBV5-4
TGTGCCAGTTCCTTGGGAGCGGCTTACAATGAGCAGTTCTTC
CASSLGAAYNEQFF
>-|TRBD2|TRBJ2-7|TRBV5-1
TGCGCCAGCAGCGGTAGCGGGAGGACCAGCTCCTACGAGCAGTACTTC
CASSGSGRTSSYEQYF
>-|TRBD2|TRBJ2-7|TRBV18
TGTGCCAGCCAAGCGGGGGCCTACGAGCAGTACTTC
CASQAGAYEQYF
>-|-|TRBJ2-7|TRBV12-5
TGTGCTAGTGACTCACTAGAGGGGGACGAGCAGTACTTC
CASDSLEGDEQYF
>-|TRBD1|TRBJ2-5|TRBV2
TGTGCCACGCCCAACCCACCGACAGGGAGCCAAGAGACCCAGTACTTC
CATPNPPTGSQETQYF
>-|TRBD2|TRBJ2-3|TRBV11-3
TGTGCCAGCAGCTTGAGCGGGAGGGGGACAGATACGCAGTATTTT
CASSLSGRGTDTQYF
>-|-|TRBJ1-5|TRBV5-4
TGTGCCAGCAGCTTGCGGGGGGATAGCAATCAGCCCCAGCATTTT
CASSLRGDSNQPQHF
>few|-|TRBJ1-1|TRBV15
TGTGCCACCAGCAGAGATTCGCAGGCAGCCACTGAAGCTTTCTTT
CATSRDSQAATEAFF